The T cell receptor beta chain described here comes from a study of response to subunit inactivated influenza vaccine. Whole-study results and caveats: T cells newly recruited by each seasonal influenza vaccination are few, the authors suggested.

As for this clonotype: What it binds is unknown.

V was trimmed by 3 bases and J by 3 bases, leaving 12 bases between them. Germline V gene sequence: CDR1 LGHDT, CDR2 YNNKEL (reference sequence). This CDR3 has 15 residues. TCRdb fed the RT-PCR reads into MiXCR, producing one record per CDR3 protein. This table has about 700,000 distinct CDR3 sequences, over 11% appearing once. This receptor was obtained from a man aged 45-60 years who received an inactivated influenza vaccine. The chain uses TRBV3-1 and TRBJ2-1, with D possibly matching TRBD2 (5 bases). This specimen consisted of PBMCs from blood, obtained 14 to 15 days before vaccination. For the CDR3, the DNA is TGTGCCAGCAGCCATAGAGGGAGCGGCTACAATGAGCAGTTCTTC. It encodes CASSHRGSGYNEQFF.